This T cell receptor beta chain emerged from a study of cytotoxic CD8 clonotypes in ibrutinib-treated CLL. Study background: Each sample contained, on average, under 260,000 productive templates and some 90,000 productive rearrangements.

V gave up 3 bases and J gave up 6 bases, with 9 bases separating them. The CDR3 runs 12 residues. Germline values: CDR1 WSHSY, CDR2 SAAADI. Measured with immunoSEQ multiplex PCR; TCRdb has only the in-frame clones, and not every one. Altogether 150,000 or so clones are present, 80% being singletons, with the ten largest covering 6.5% to 8%. This sequence was found in a human donor with chronic lymphocytic leukemia. Sequences were derived from PBMCs, sampled after 36 months of ibrutinib treatment. The J gene is TRBJ2-7, the V gene TRBV10-2, with D possibly matching TRBD2 (5 bases). The CDR3 here is CASSEGSSEQYF. The DNA for the CDR3 is TGCGCCAGCAGTGAAGGGAGTTCCGAGCAGTACTTC.